What follows are 26 T cell receptor beta chains derived from one specimen sequenced in a study of sequential checkpoint blockade in melanoma. Clones were read by immunoSEQ multiplex PCR, and TCRdb kept only the in-frame ones, dropping some. The sample contains roughly 18,000 clones, 26% of which appear only once. Treatment specified: randomized to nivolumab then ipilimumab (arm A) or the reverse (arm B). This sample comprised tumor tissue (inferred from file names), obtained from a patient given nivolumab and ipilimumab in sequence. Receptors originate from a human donor with melanoma.

This clone was picked up a small number of times. The chain carries TRBV6-8 and TRBJ2-2; perhaps TRBD2 as D (5 bases). The V and J ends lost 0 bases and 3 bases respectively, with 8 bases between them. This CDR3 contains 15 residues. Germline V gene sequence: CDR1 MNHGY, CDR2 SAAAGT. This CDR3 reads CASSYSRVDTGELFF. In DNA form, the CDR3 reads TGTGCCAGCAGTTACTCGCGGGTGGACACCGGGGAGCTGTTTTTT.

The genes are TRBV6-8 and TRBJ2-3, with D uncertain. V was cut by 2 bases and J by 1 base, with 7 bases left in between. In germline, CDR1 is MNHGY, CDR2 SAAAGT. The length of the CDR3 is 14 residues. The DNA of the CDR3 is TGTGCCAGCAGTTACAGAAAAGGCACAGATACGCAGTATTTT. Translation: CASSYRKGTDTQYF.

The genes are TRBV11-1 and TRBJ2-3, with D possibly called TRBD1 or TRBD2 (7 bases each). The V and J ends lost 3 bases and 3 bases respectively, with 19 bases between them. This CDR3 has 17 residues. Germline values: CDR1 SGHAT, CDR2 FQDESV (reference sequence). Here the CDR3 reads CASSLDGAGGGTDTQYF. DNA for the CDR3: TGTGCCAGCAGCTTGGATGGGGCAGGGGGAGGGACAGATACGCAGTATTTT.

CDR3 loop: CASSPGLAGSYEQYF. The CDR3 region has the DNA TGTGCCAGTAGCCCGGGACTAGCGGGATCCTACGAGCAGTACTTC. The chain couples TRBV19 to TRBJ2-7; 13 nucleotides align to TRBD2. The CDR3 sequence is 15 residues long. Germline CDR1 is LNHDA and CDR2 is SQIVND (reference sequence). Losses at the gene ends were 6 bases for V and 1 base for J; bases not matched to a gene: 3.

The rearrangement joins TRBV18 to TRBJ1-5; 10 nucleotides align to TRBD1. Trimming took 4 bases from V and 5 from J; bases not matched to a gene: 5. Germline V gene lookup returns CDR1 KGHSH and CDR2 LQKENI. There are 15 residues in the CDR3. The CDR3 here is CASSLMTGGDQPQHF. The CDR3 nucleotides read TGTGCCAGCTCACTGATGACAGGGGGCGATCAGCCCCAGCATTTT.

CDR3 region: CASSIMTGGPQETQYF. The CDR3 DNA sequence: TGTGCCAGTAGTATTATGACAGGGGGTCCCCAAGAGACCCAGTACTTC. This sequence joins TRBV19 and TRBJ2-5; 9 bases align to TRBD1. CDR1 LNHDA and CDR2 SQIVND come from the germline V gene (reference sequence). This CDR3 comprises 16 residues. Losses at the gene ends were 3 bases for V and 1 base for J; bases not matched to a gene: 6.

This clone is a singleton in its sample. J is TRBJ2-1 and V is TRBV5-1; a possible D gene is TRBD2 (5 bases). Germline V gene sequence: CDR1 SGHRS, CDR2 YFSETQ. V was pared by 1 base and J by 7 bases, with 15 bases between. The CDR3 consists of 15 residues. This CDR3 reads CASSLSVLVKNEQFF. The CDR3 DNA reads TGCGCCAGCAGCTTGAGTGTACTAGTCAAGAATGAGCAGTTCTTC.

Regarding this clone: An end of the junction differs from the germline gene, which may be a read error. This rearrangement joins TRBV6-8 to TRBJ2-5; 11 nucleotides line up with TRBD2. Germline lookup yields CDR1 MNHGY and CDR2 SAAAGT. CDR3 size: 17 residues. The CDR3 bases are TGTGCCATCAGTAAGGTAGCGGGAGGGGGGAGCCTGGAGACCCAGTACTTC. This translates into CAISKVAGGGSLETQYF.

In DNA, the CDR3 is TGTGCCAGTATTGACAATTATCCCGGGGAGCTGTTTTTT. The encoded protein is CASIDNYPGELFF. This rearrangement joins TRBV19 to TRBJ2-2; no reliable D call. The CDR3 covers 13 residues. Trimming left V 7 bases short and J 6 bases short, with 12 bases between. The V gene's germline CDR1 is LNHDA and CDR2 SQIVND (reference sequence).

This clone has a count of ten or more. This chain links TRBV11-3 with TRBJ1-5; D unclear. V lost 5 bases and J lost 9, with 23 bases in between. CDR1 is SGHNT, CDR2 YENEEA, per germline. The CDR3 extends over 16 amino acids. The CDR3 DNA reads TGTGCCAGCAGCCCTAAAACCGAGATGGCAATCACGCCCCAGCATTTT. Translated, it gives CASSPKTEMAITPQHF.

This clone was counted ten times or more. V gene TRBV7-5 combines with J gene TRBJ2-3; TRBD2 was called by the table and not checked on the DNA. TRBV7-5 is a pseudogene segment. This CDR3 comprises 16 residues. CDR3: CASSFDPGRITDTQYF. As DNA, the CDR3 is TGTGCCAGCAGCTTCGACCCGGGAAGAATCACAGATACGCAGTATTTT.

This clone was counted ten times or more. The chain uses TRBV4-1 and TRBJ2-7, with D possibly TRBD2 on 5 matching bases. Germline CDR1 and CDR2: MGHRA and YSYEKL. Trimming cost V 4 bases and J 2 bases, with 15 bases left between them. The CDR3 extends over 15 amino acids. The CDR3 DNA sequence: TGCGCCAGCAGCCTCAGTAACACGGGAACCTACGAGCAGTACTTC. It is translated as CASSLSNTGTYEQYF.

This clone has ten or more counts. The V gene is TRBV11-3, the J gene TRBJ2-7; 11 bases are a match to TRBD1. CDR3 length: 15 amino acids. J was trimmed by 5 bases and V by 5 bases; bases with no gene match: 8. In germline, CDR1 is SGHNT, CDR2 YENEEA. The CDR3, as DNA: TGTGCCAGCAGCCTCGGACAGGGGGCTTCCCACGAGCAGTACTTC. This codes for CASSLGQGASHEQYF.

The chain carries TRBV6-8 and TRBJ1-5; the D is unclear. From germline, CDR1 is MNHGY and CDR2 SAAAGT. The CDR3 consists of 15 residues. V lost 4 bases and J lost 0, with 10 bases in between. Written as DNA, the CDR3 is TGTGCCAGCAGTTTTGGCAGTGATAGCAATCAGCCCCAGCATTTT. Its protein product is CASSFGSDSNQPQHF.

This clone has more than one count but fewer than ten. The rearrangement links TRBV28 to TRBJ2-1, with TRBD2 identical over 16 bases. Germline CDR1 MDHEN, CDR2 SYDVKM. Trimming cost V 5 bases and J 6 bases; bases outside gene matches: 10. CDR3 length equals 18 residues. The CDR3 protein is CASSQTGTSGRVRNEQFF. The CDR3 DNA reads as TGTGCCAGCAGTCAAACCGGGACTAGCGGGAGGGTTCGCAATGAGCAGTTCTTC.

In this sample, this clone turned up a few times. This chain links TRBV28 with TRBJ1-2; a weak D match, TRBD1 (5 bases). Germline V gives CDR1 MDHEN, CDR2 SYDVKM. V lost 3 bases and J 12 bases, leaving 14 bases between the germline ends. The CDR3 has 12 residues. The CDR3 coding sequence is TGTGCCAGCAGTTTTCGGGGGGGAATGAACACCTTC. It specifies CASSFRGGMNTF.

The chain recombines TRBV11-3 with TRBJ2-7; the match to TRBD1 covers 8 bases. This CDR3 comprises 14 residues. The trim removed 5 bases at V and 3 bases at J, leaving 6 bases unmatched. The germline V gene has CDR1 SGHNT and CDR2 YENEEA. In DNA, the CDR3 is TGTGCCAGCAGCCTCAGAACAGGGGGCTACGAGCAGTACTTC. It codes for CASSLRTGGYEQYF.

This clone has more than one count but fewer than ten. This chain uses TRBV9 with TRBJ2-7; TRBD2 matches at 12 bases. This CDR3 has 15 amino acids. Germline lookup yields CDR1 SGDLS and CDR2 YYNGEE. V was pared by 0 bases and J by 4 bases, with 2 bases of the junction left unmatched. CDR3 sequence reads: CASSVGTSGVYEQYF. As DNA, the CDR3 is TGTGCCAGCAGCGTAGGGACTAGCGGGGTTTACGAGCAGTACTTC.

The rearrangement uses TRBV9 and TRBJ1-5; D call uncertain. This CDR3 has 15 residues. The ends were cut back, 4 bases at V and 2 bases at J, with 13 bases in the middle. Germline V gives CDR1 SGDLS, CDR2 YYNGEE. CDR3 region: CASSLGVVGNQPQHF. CDR3 nucleotides: TGTGCCAGCAGCCTGGGTGTTGTCGGCAATCAGCCCCAGCATTTT. The full variable domain, completed using reference TRBV9 and TRBJ1-5, is DSGVTQTPKHLITATGQRVTLRCSPRSGDLSVYWYQQSLDQGLQFLIQYYNGEERAKGNILERFSAQQFPDLHSELNLSSLELGDSALYFCASSLGVVGNQPQHFGDGTRLSIL.

The chain joins TRBV14 to TRBJ1-1; D is uncertain. Trimming removed 4 bases from V and 3 bases from J, with 15 bases in between. The CDR3 has 15 residues. Germline V CDR1 and CDR2: SGHDN, FVKESK. CDR3 nucleotide sequence: TGTGCCAGCAGCCCGCGCGGGGTTGGGGACACTGAAGCTTTCTTT. Protein sequence: CASSPRGVGDTEAFF.

The chain combines TRBV6-8 with TRBJ1-4; tentatively, D is TRBD1 (5 bases). This CDR3 contains 12 residues. Germline V CDR1 and CDR2: MNHGY, SAAAGT. V lost 9 bases and J lost 7, with 12 bases in between. DNA for the CDR3: TGTGCCAGTACGGAGGGGACTGAAAAACTGTTTTTT. Amino acid sequence: CASTEGTEKLFF.

The chain employs TRBV18 and TRBJ2-7; TRBD1 is a possible D gene (5 bases). V lost 5 bases, J lost 2 bases, and 13 bases lay in between. CDR3 size: 14 residues. Germline V gives CDR1 KGHSH, CDR2 LQKENI. CDR3 sequence (DNA): TGTGCCAGCTCAGGCCGACAGAAAACCTACGAGCAGTACTTC. Its protein is CASSGRQKTYEQYF.

This sequence joins TRBV11-3 and TRBJ1-1; no firm D call. CDR1 is SGHNT, CDR2 YENEEA, per germline. With 4 bases removed from V and 5 bases from J, the gap between germline ends came to 17 bases. There are 15 residues in the CDR3. DNA for the CDR3: TGTGCCAGCAGCTCCCAAGCGGTCGTCGGGACTGAAGCTTTCTTT. Amino acids: CASSSQAVVGTEAFF.

The table lists this clone with a few counts. This chain joins TRBV11-3 and TRBJ2-7; TRBD2 matches at 10 bases. Germline assignment: CDR1 SGHNT and CDR2 YENEEA. The CDR3 consists of 15 residues. V gave up 2 bases and J gave up 5 bases; unmatched junction bases: 6. In DNA, the CDR3 is TGTGCCAGCAGCTTAAGGAGCGGGGGGGCCAACGAGCAGTACTTC. Encoded protein: CASSLRSGGANEQYF.

This clone was counted only a few times. The V call is TRBV11-3, the J call TRBJ2-2; TRBD2 aligns across 12 bases. J was trimmed by 6 bases and V by 6 bases; bases with no gene match: 5. The CDR3 spans 15 residues. Germline CDR1 reads SGHNT; CDR2 reads YENEEA. Written as DNA, the CDR3 is TGTGCCAGCAGAGCTAGCGGGGGGGCCGCCGGGGAGCTGTTTTTT. This gives the protein CASRASGGAAGELFF.

This clone was found many times. The chain is built from TRBV7-4 and TRBJ2-5; no definite D call. V was pared by 4 bases and J by 4 bases, with 10 bases between. The CDR3 loop spans 13 amino acids. Per germline, CDR1 SGHVT and CDR2 SQSDAQ. Here the CDR3 reads CASSSLVGETQYF. The DNA for the CDR3 is TGTGCCAGCAGCTCCCTAGTGGGAGAGACCCAGTACTTC.